This T cell receptor beta chain is drawn from a study of blood T cell repertoires in COVID-19. Assay used: immunoSEQ multiplex PCR; TCRdb lists only in-frame clones, some missing. Among around 140,000 clones, about 86% were seen once, and the ten largest hold more than 1.5%. Germline lookup yields CDR1 SEHNR and CDR2 FQNEAQ (reference sequence). The length of the CDR3 is 18 residues. The ends were cut back, 5 bases at V and 6 bases at J, with 23 bases in the middle. The TCR sequence derives from a woman aged 55-70 years with acute or convalescent COVID-19. The sequenced sample was peripheral blood. The V and J genes are TRBV7-9 and TRBJ1-6; maybe TRBD1 (5 bases). CDR3 in amino acids: CASSGFTGLQGGNSPLHF. CDR3 DNA: TGTGCCAGCAGCGGCTTTACGGGTCTTCAGGGTGGTAATTCACCCCTCCACTTT. Filled out from reference TRBV7-9 and TRBJ1-6, the complete variable domain reads DTGVSQNPRHKITKRGQNVTFRCDPISEHNRLYWYRQTLGQGPEFLTYFQNEAQLEKSRLLSDRFSAERPKGSFSTLEIQRTEQGDSAMYLCASSGFTGLQGGNSPLHFGNGTRLTVT.